A selection of T cell receptor beta chains follows, all from one sample in a study of regulatory T cells in long-lasting Graves disease. TCRdb processed the multiplex PCR reads anew with MiXCR; each CDR3 protein has one entry. The sample holds hundreds of thousands of distinct CDR3 sequences, over 12% seen once. The same specimen was also included in a second study, on T cells in Graves' hyperthyroidism and ophthalmopathy.

The sample consisted of peripheral blood mononuclear cells (PBMCs), taken at new diagnosis, from a patient treated with antithyroid drugs. The receptor set was obtained from a woman aged 40-49 years with Graves disease. Both conserved end residues are part of each CDR3. A D gene is named only where the DNA matches it firmly. Not all rows give a size; the values are once, few, many and, for expanded clones, a class.

V	size	J	D	DNA	CDR3
TRBV24-1	many	TRBJ2-1	TRBD2	TGTGCCACCAGTGAACGGACTAGCGGGAGCCTTGAGCAGTTCTTC	CATSERTSGSLEQFF
TRBV7-9	many	TRBJ2-7	TRBD1	TGTGCCAGCAGCTCACCCCGGGACAGGGGCTACGAGCAGTACTTC	CASSSPRDRGYEQYF
TRBV9	NA	TRBJ1-5	TRBD1	TGTGCCAGCAGCGGCACAGGGGATAGCAATCAGCCCCAGCATTTT	CASSGTGDSNQPQHF
TRBV25-1	NA	TRBJ1-1	NA	TGTGCCAGCGGTGAATATGATCTAAACACTGAAGCTTTCTTT	CASGEYDLNTEAFF
TRBV11-3	many	TRBJ2-5	TRBD2	TGTGCCAGCAGCTCTCGACGGGGGGTGGAGACCCAGTACTTC	CASSSRRGVETQYF
TRBV11-3	many	TRBJ2-7	TRBD1	TGTGCCAGCAGCTACCGAGGGGGCACGATAGAGCAGTACTTC	CASSYRGGTIEQYF
TRBV28	few	TRBJ2-7	TRBD1	TGTGCCAGCAGGCCCGGACAGGGATCGGGCGAGCAGTACTTC	CASRPGQGSGEQYF
TRBV10-2	many	TRBJ2-2	TRBD2	TGCGCCAGCACCCAAAGGGGTAGCGGGAGGGCCCATACCGGGGAGCTGTTTTTT	CASTQRGSGRAHTGELFF
TRBV12-3/TRBV12-4	few	TRBJ1-4	NA	TGTGCCAGCAGGGAACCGGGACCCTGGACAAAGAATGAAAAACTGTTTTTT	CASREPGPWTKNEKLFF
TRBV20-1	few	TRBJ2-7	NA	TGCAGTGCTAGCGACCCCATCTCGGTAGACTACGAGCAGTACTTC	CSASDPISVDYEQYF